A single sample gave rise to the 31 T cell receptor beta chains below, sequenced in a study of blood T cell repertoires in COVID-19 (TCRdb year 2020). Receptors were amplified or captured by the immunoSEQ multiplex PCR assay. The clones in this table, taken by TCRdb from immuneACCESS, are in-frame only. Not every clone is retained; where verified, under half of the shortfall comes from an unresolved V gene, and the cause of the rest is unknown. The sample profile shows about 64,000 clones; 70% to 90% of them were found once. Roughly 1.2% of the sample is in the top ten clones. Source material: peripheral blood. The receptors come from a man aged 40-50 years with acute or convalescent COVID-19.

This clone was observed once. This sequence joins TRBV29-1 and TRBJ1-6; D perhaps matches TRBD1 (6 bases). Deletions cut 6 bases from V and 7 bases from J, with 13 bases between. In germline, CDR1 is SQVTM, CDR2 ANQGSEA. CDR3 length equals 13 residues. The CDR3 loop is CSVSTGPNSPLHF. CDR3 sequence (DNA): TGCAGCGTCTCCACAGGGCCCAATTCACCCCTCCACTTT.

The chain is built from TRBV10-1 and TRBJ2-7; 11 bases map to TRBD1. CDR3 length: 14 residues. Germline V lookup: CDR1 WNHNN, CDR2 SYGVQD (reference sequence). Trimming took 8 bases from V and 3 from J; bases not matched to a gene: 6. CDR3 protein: CASGTGGFFYEQYF. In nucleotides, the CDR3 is TGCGCCAGCGGGACAGGGGGTTTTTTCTACGAGCAGTACTTC.

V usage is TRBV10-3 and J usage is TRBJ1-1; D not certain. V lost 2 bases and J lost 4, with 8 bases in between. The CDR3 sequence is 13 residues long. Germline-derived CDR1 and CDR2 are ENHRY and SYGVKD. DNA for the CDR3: TGTGCCATCAGTGAGGGGCAGCTCACTGAAGCTTTCTTT. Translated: CAISEGQLTEAFF.

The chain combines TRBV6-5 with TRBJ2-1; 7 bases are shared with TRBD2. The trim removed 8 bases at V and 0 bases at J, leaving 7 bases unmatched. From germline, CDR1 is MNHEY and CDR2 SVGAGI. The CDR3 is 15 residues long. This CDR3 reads CASRRWTSSYNEQFF. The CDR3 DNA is TGTGCCAGCCGCCGGTGGACTAGCTCCTACAATGAGCAGTTCTTC.

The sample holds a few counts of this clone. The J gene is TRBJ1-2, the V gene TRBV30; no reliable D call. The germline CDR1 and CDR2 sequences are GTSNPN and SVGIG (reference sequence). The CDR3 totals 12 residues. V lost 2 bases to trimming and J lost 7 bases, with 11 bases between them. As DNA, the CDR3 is TGTGCCTGGAGTACATCCGGGGTTGGCTACACCTTC. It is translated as CAWSTSGVGYTF.

DNA for the CDR3: TGTGCCAGCAGTTACCAAGGACAGGGCGCGGCCGAGCAGTACTTC. The encoded protein is CASSYQGQGAAEQYF. The V call is TRBV6-5, the J call TRBJ2-7, with 8 bases fitting TRBD1. V lost 2 bases to trimming and J lost 6 bases; unmatched junction nucleotides: 9. CDR1 and CDR2 from the germline V gene are MNHEY and SVGAGI. CDR3 length: 15 amino acids.

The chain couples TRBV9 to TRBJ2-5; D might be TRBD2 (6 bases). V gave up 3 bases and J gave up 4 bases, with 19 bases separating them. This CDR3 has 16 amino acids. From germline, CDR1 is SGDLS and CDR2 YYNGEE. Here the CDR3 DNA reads TGTGCCAGCAGCGCGGCCGGTCTGGGGCGGGGAGAGACCCAGTACTTC. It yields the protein CASSAAGLGRGETQYF.

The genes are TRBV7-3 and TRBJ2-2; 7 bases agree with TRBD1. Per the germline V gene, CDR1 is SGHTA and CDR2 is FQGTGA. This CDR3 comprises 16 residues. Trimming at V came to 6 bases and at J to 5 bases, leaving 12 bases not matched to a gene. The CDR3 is CASRPGTGDGTGELFF. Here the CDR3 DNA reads TGTGCCAGCAGGCCTGGAACAGGGGATGGTACCGGGGAGCTGTTTTTT.

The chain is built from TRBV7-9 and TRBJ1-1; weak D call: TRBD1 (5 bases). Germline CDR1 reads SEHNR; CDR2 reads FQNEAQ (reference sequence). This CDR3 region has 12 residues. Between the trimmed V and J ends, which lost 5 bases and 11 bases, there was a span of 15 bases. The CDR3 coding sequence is TGTGCCAGCAGCCTCTTTACCCGGGGGGCTTTCTTT. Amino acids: CASSLFTRGAFF.

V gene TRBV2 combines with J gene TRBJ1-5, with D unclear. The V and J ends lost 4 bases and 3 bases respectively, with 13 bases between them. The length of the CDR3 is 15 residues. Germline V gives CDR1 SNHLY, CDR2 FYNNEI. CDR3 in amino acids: CASSADGGTNQPQHF. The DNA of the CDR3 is TGTGCCAGCAGTGCGGACGGAGGTACCAATCAGCCCCAGCATTTT.

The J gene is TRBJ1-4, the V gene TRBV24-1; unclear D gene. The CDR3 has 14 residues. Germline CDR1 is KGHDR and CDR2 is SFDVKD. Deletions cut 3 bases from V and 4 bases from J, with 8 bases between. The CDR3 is CATSDSGLNEKLFF. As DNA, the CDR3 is TGTGCCACCAGTGATAGCGGGCTTAATGAAAAACTGTTTTTT.

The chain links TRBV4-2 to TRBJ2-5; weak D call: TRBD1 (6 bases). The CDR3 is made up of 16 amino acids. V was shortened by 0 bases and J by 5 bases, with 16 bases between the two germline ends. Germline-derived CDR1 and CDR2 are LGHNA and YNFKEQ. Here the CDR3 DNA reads TGTGCCAGCAGCCAAGATTTTGACCTTGGGGGCGAGACCCAGTACTTC. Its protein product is CASSQDFDLGGETQYF.

CDR3 DNA: TGCGCCAGCAGTGAGCTGAACTATGGCTACACCTTC. Its protein is CASSELNYGYTF. The chain uses TRBV10-2 and TRBJ1-2; D is undetermined. Germline-derived CDR1 and CDR2 are WSHSY and SAAADI. The length of the CDR3 is 12 residues. V lost 2 bases, J lost 2 bases, and 3 bases lay in between.

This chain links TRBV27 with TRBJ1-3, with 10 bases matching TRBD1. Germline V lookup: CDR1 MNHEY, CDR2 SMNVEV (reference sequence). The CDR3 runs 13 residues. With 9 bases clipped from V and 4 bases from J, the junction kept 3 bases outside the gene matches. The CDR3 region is CASRDRGGNTIYF. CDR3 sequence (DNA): TGTGCCAGTAGGGACAGGGGAGGAAACACCATATATTTT.

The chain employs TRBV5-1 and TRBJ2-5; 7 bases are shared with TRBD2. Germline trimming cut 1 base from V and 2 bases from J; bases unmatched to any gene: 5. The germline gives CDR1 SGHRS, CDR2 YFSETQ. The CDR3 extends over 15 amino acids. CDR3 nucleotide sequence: TGCGCCAGCAGCTTGTTCCTAGCGGCTCAAGAGACCCAGTACTTC. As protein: CASSLFLAAQETQYF.

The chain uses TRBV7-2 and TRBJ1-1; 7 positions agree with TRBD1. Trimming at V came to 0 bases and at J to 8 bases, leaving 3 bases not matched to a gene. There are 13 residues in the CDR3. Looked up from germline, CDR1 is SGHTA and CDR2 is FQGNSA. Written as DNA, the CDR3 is TGTGCCAGCAGCTTAGCGGAGACAGGGGAAGCTTTCTTT. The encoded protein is CASSLAETGEAFF.

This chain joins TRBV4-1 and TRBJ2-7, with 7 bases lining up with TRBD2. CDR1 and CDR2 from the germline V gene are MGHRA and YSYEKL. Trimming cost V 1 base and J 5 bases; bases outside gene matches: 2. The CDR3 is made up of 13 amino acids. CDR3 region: CASSQAAGDEQYF. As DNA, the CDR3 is TGCGCCAGCAGCCAAGCGGCGGGAGACGAGCAGTACTTC.

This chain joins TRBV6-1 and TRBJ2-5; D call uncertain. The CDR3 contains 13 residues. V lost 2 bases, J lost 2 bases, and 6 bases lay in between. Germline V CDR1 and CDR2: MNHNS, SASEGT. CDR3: CASSELHQETQYF. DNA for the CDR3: TGTGCCAGCAGTGAATTACATCAAGAGACCCAGTACTTC.

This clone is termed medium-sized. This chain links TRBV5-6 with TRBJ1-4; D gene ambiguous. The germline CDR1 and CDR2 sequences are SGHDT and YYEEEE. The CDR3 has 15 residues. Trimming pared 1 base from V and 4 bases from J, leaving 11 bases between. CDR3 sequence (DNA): TGTGCCAGCAGCTTGAACTCCAGGATTAATGAAAAACTGTTTTTT. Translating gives CASSLNSRINEKLFF. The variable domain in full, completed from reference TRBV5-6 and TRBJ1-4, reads DAGVTQSPTHLIKTRGQQVTLRCSPKSGHDTVSWYQQALGQGPQFIFQYYEEEERQRGNFPDRFSGHQFPNYSSELNVNALLLGDSALYLCASSLNSRINEKLFFGSGTQLSVL.

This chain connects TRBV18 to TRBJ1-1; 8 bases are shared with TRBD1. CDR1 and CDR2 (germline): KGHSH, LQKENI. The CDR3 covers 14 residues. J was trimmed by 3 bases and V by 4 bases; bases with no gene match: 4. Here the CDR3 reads CASSLDRAYTEAFF. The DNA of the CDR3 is TGTGCCAGCTCACTGGACAGGGCGTACACTGAAGCTTTCTTT.

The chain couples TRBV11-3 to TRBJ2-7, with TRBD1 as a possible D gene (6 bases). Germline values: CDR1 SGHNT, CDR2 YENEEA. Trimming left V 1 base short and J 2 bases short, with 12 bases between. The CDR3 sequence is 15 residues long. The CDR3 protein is CASSLGPPGAYEQYF. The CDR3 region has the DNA TGTGCCAGCAGCTTAGGGCCCCCAGGGGCCTACGAGCAGTACTTC.

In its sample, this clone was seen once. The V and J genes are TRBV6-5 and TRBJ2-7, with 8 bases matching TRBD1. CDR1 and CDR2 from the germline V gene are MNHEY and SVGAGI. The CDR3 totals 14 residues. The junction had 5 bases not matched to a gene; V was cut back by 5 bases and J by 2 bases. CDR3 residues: CASSPRTGTYEQYF. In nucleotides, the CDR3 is TGTGCCAGCAGTCCCCGGACAGGGACCTACGAGCAGTACTTC.

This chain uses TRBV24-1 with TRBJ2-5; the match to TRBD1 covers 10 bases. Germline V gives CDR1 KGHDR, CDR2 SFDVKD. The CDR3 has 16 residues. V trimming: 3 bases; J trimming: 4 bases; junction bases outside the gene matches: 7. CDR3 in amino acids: CATSDEGQGERETQYF. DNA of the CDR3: TGTGCCACCAGTGATGAAGGACAGGGGGAAAGAGAGACCCAGTACTTC.

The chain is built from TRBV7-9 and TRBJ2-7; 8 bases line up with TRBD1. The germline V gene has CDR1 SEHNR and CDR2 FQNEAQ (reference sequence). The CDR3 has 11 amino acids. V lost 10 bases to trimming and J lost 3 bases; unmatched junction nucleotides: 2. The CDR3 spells CATGGLYEQYF. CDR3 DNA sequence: TGTGCCACAGGGGGCCTCTACGAGCAGTACTTC.

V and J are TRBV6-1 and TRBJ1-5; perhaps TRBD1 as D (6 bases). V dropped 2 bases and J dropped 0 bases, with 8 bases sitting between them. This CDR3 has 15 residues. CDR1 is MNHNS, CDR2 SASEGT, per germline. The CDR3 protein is CASSESRGSNQPQHF. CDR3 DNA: TGTGCCAGCAGTGAATCCAGGGGTAGCAATCAGCCCCAGCATTTT.

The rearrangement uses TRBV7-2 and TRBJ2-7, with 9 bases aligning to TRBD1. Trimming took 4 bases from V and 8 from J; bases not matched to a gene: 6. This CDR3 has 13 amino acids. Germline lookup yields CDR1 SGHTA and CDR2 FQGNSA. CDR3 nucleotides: TGTGCCAGCAGCTCCAACAGGGGGCCTCAGCAGTACTTC. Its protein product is CASSSNRGPQQYF. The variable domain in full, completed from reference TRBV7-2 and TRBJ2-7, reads GAGVSQSPSNKVTEKGKDVELRCDPISGHTALYWYRQSLGQGLEFLIYFQGNSAPDKSGLPSDRFSAERTGGSVSTLTIQRTQQEDSAVYLCASSSNRGPQQYFGPGTRLTVT.

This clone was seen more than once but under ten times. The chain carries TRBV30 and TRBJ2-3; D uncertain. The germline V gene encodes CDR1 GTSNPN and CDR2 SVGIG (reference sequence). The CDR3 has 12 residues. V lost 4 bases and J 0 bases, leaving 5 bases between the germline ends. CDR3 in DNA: TGTGCCTGGACAGAAAGCACAGATACGCAGTATTTT. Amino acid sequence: CAWTESTDTQYF.

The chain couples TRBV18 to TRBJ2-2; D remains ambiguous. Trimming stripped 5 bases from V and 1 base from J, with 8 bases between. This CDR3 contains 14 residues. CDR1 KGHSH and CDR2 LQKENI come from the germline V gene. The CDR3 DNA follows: TGTGCCAGCTCAGAACAGCAGAACACCGGGGAGCTGTTTTTT. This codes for CASSEQQNTGELFF. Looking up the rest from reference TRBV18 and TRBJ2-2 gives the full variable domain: NAGVMQNPRHLVRRRGQEARLRCSPMKGHSHVYWYRQLPEEGLKFMVYLQKENIIDESGMPKERFSAEFPKEGPSILRIQQVVRGDSAAYFCASSEQQNTGELFFGEGSRLTVL.

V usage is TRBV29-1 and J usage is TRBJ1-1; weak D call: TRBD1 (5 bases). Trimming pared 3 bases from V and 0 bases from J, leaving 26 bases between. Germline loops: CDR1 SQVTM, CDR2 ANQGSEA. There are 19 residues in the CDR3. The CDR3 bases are TGCAGCGTTGAGAGGTTTTGGCAGGGAACTTCAGGTTTGAACACTGAAGCTTTCTTT. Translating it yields CSVERFWQGTSGLNTEAFF. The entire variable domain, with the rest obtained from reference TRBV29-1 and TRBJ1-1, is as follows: SAVISQKPSRDICQRGTSLTIQCQVDSQVTMMFWYRQQPGQSLTLIATANQGSEATYESGFVIDKFPISRPNLTFSTLTVSNMSPEDSSIYLCSVERFWQGTSGLNTEAFFGQGTRLTVV.

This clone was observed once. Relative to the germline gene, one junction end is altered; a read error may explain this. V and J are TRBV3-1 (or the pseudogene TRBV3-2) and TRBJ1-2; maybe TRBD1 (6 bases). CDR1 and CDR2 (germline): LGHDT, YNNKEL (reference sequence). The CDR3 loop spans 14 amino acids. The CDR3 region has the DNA TGTGCCAGCAGACCTGCGGGGGCAGGCACCCGGCAATTCTTC. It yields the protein CASRPAGAGTRQFF.

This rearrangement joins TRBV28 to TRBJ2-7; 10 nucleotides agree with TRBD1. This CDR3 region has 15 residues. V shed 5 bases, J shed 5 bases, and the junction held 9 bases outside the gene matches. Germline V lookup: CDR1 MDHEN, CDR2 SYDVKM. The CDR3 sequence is CASSTEGQGINEQYF. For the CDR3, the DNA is TGTGCCAGCAGTACCGAGGGACAGGGGATCAACGAGCAGTACTTC.